A selection of T cell receptor beta chains follows, all from one sample in a study of blood T cell repertoires in COVID-19. The table came from immunoSEQ multiplex PCR; TCRdb's copy has only in-frame clones and leaves some out. The sample shows 280,000 or so clones, around 90% of them seen only once. Sequencing was done on a sample of peripheral blood. These receptors all come from a man between 18 and 35 years old with active or convalescent COVID-19. CDR3s include the opening cysteine and the closing phenylalanine or tryptophan. The D gene is left open where the match is weak. Clone sizes are given selectively: once, few, many, or a class where the clone is expanded.

v_call,j_call,clone_size,d_call,cdr3_aa,cdr3_nt
TRBV27,TRBJ2-3,-,-,CASSPGEISTDTQYF,TGTGCCAGCAGTCCAGGGGAGATTAGCACAGATACGCAGTATTTT
TRBV10-1,TRBJ2-1,-,-,CASRLVLESSYNEQFF,TGCGCCAGCAGACTCGTTTTAGAGAGCTCCTACAATGAGCAGTTCTTC
TRBV6-5,TRBJ2-3,few,TRBD1,CASSSGQGWADTQYF,TGTGCCAGCAGCTCAGGACAGGGGTGGGCCGATACGCAGTATTTT
TRBV6-2/TRBV6-3,TRBJ1-1,-,TRBD1,CASSSEEAGGHNTEAFF,TGTGCCAGCAGTTCGGAGGAGGCAGGGGGCCATAACACTGAAGCTTTCTTT
TRBV12-3/TRBV12-4,TRBJ1-2,once,-,CASRTQGGGYTF,TGTGCCAGCAGAACCCAGGGAGGCGGCTACACCTTC
TRBV6-2/TRBV6-3,TRBJ2-5,-,TRBD1,CASSYGFGQGEETQYF,TGTGCCAGCAGTTACGGTTTCGGACAGGGAGAAGAGACCCAGTACTTC
TRBV3-1/TRBV3-2,TRBJ1-5,few,-,CASSQAGNQPQHF,TGTGCCAGCAGCCAAGCAGGCAATCAGCCCCAGCATTTT
TRBV6-5,TRBJ1-4,-,TRBD1,CASSYGDREKLFF,TGTGCCAGCAGCTATGGGGACAGAGAAAAACTGTTTTTT
TRBV7-9,TRBJ2-7,-,-,CASSPRGGLYEQYF,TGTGCCAGCAGCCCGAGGGGGGGTCTCTACGAGCAGTACTTC
TRBV5-1,TRBJ2-3,once,TRBD2,CASSLVIAGGQGTDTQYF,TGCGCCAGCAGCTTGGTGATAGCGGGGGGGCAGGGAACAGATACGCAGTATTTT
TRBV6-5,TRBJ1-4,-,-,CASSPRDWREKLFF,TGTGCCAGCAGTCCACGGGACTGGAGGGAAAAACTGTTTTTT
TRBV11-2,TRBJ2-7,-,TRBD2,CASSSGGAYEQYF,TGTGCCAGCAGCTCGGGGGGGGCCTACGAGCAGTACTTC
TRBV5-8,TRBJ2-5,-,TRBD1,CASSPGTAQYF,TGTGCCAGCAGCCCAGGGACAGCCCAGTACTTC
TRBV6-5,TRBJ2-2,-,TRBD1,CASSEDRMNTGELFF,TGTGCCAGCAGCGAGGACAGGATGAACACCGGGGAGCTGTTTTTT
TRBV9,TRBJ1-2,-,TRBD1,CASSVDAGGYGYTF,TGTGCCAGCAGCGTAGACGCAGGGGGCTATGGCTACACCTTC
TRBV10-3,TRBJ2-7,-,-,CAISESMSGSYEQYF,TGTGCCATCAGTGAGTCGATGAGCGGTTCCTACGAGCAGTACTTC
TRBV28,TRBJ2-4,-,-,CASSPWGLKKAKNIQYF,TGTGCCAGCAGTCCGTGGGGACTGAAAAAAGCCAAAAACATTCAGTACTTC
TRBV7-9,TRBJ2-1,-,-,CASSLAGAPPYNEQFF,TGTGCCAGCAGCTTAGCAGGGGCCCCCCCTTACAATGAGCAGTTCTTC
TRBV9,TRBJ1-4,-,-,CASSADRDFHEKLFF,TGTGCCAGCAGCGCAGACCGGGACTTTCATGAAAAACTGTTTTTT
TRBV12-3/TRBV12-4,TRBJ1-2,-,-,CASIVSGVGGYTF,TGTGCCAGCATCGTGTCGGGGGTGGGTGGCTACACCTTC
TRBV7-9,TRBJ1-2,-,-,CASSLDGASYYGYTF,TGTGCCAGCAGCTTAGATGGTGCGAGCTACTATGGCTACACCTTC
TRBV27,TRBJ2-5,-,-,CASSFGGIGETQYF,TGTGCCAGCAGTTTCGGGGGAATCGGGGAGACCCAGTACTTC
TRBV2,TRBJ1-3,-,-,CASRPGRDSLLSGNTIYF,TGTGCCAGCAGACCGGGACGGGACTCTTTACTCTCTGGAAACACCATATATTTT
TRBV27,TRBJ2-5,many,TRBD2,CASSSGRLAGSETQYF,TGTGCCAGCAGTTCGGGAAGACTAGCGGGGTCAGAGACCCAGTACTTC
TRBV7-2,TRBJ1-5,-,-,CASSSGEGIGNQPQHF,TGTGCCAGCAGCTCGGGGGAGGGGATAGGGAATCAGCCCCAGCATTTT
TRBV2,TRBJ1-1,-,TRBD1,CASSVLPGQGSYTEAFF,TGTGCCAGCAGTGTACTACCGGGACAGGGGTCGTACACTGAAGCTTTCTTT
TRBV6-1,TRBJ1-5,many,-,CASSEASGEGNQPQHF,TGTGCCAGCAGTGAAGCTTCAGGGGAAGGCAATCAGCCCCAGCATTTT
TRBV25-1,TRBJ1-6,-,-,CASTSVGGGSPLHF,TGTGCCAGCACTTCGGTGGGGGGAGGTTCACCCCTCCACTTT
TRBV4-3,TRBJ2-5,-,-,CASSQVVPGTQYF,TGCGCCAGCAGCCAAGTTGTCCCGGGAACCCAGTACTTC
TRBV27,TRBJ1-1,-,-,CASSSPMTVNTEAFF,TGTGCCAGCAGTTCTCCGATGACAGTGAACACTGAAGCTTTCTTT